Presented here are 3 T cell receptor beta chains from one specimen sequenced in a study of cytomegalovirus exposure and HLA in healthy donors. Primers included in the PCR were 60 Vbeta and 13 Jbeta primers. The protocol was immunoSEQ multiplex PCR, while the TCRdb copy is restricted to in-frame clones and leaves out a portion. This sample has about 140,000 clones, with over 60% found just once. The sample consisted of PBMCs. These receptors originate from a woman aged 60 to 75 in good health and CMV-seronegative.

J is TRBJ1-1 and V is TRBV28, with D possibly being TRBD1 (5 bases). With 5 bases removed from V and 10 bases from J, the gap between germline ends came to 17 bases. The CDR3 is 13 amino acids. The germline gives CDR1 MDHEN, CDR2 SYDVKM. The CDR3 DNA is TGTGCCAGCAGTACCCTAGGACATTTTAGAGCTTTCTTT. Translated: CASSTLGHFRAFF.

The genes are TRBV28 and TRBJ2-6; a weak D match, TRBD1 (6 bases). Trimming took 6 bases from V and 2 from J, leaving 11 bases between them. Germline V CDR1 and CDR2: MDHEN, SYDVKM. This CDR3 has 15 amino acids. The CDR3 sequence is CASRSQGPGANVLTF. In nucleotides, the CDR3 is TGTGCCAGCAGATCACAGGGACCTGGGGCCAACGTCCTGACTTTC.

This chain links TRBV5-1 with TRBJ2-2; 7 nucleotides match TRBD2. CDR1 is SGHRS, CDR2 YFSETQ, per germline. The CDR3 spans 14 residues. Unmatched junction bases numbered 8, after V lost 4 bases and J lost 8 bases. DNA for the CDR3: TGCGCCAGCAGCGATACTAGCGAACCGGGGGAGCTGTTTTTT. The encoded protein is CASSDTSEPGELFF.